This TCR beta chain is from a study of OX40 agonist ivuxolimab in advanced cancers. Overall study context: Prior anti-PD-1, anti-PD-L1 or anti-CTLA-4 therapy was allowed; about 39% had some. Study-wide points: Within 6 weeks, CD4+ and CD8+ blood T cells expanded clonally at 0.1 to 3.0 mg/kg. Relative to CD4+ cells, CD8+ T cells on average had more expanded clones.

TCRdb keeps only in-frame clones here, not all; method: immunoSEQ multiplex PCR. Of about 96,000 clones listed, roughly 80% were seen once; the top ten hold 5.8%. The CDR3 loop spans 15 amino acids. The V end lost 0 bases, the J end lost 0 bases, and 6 bases lay between the germline ends. Per the germline V gene, CDR1 is SNHLY and CDR2 is FYNNEI. Note on this clone: Its antigen is unidentified.

The sequencing here drew on CD4+ or CD8+ T cells sorted from blood, taken in a trial of the OX40 agonist ivuxolimab. The chain links TRBV2 to TRBJ1-5, with D hard to call. The sequence derives from an adult with an advanced solid tumor such as melanoma, head and neck, liver or kidney cancer. The CDR3 sequence is CASSEARVSNQPQHF. The CDR3 bases are TGTGCCAGCAGTGAAGCCCGGGTTAGCAATCAGCCCCAGCATTTT.